The 29 T cell receptor beta chains in this list originate from one sample, sequenced in a study of OX40 agonist ivuxolimab in advanced cancers. Repertoires were generated with immunoSEQ multiplex PCR, while TCRdb's copy carries only in-frame clones and drops some. The profile shows some 48,000 clones, roughly 81% of them singletons. The source was CD4+ or CD8+ T cells sorted from blood, collected in a trial of the OX40 agonist ivuxolimab. The source is an adult with an advanced solid tumor such as melanoma, head and neck, liver or kidney cancer.

CDR3 bases: TGCGCCAGCAGCTTCCCGGACAGCAAAGAGACCCAGTACTTC. Its translation: CASSFPDSKETQYF. This chain connects TRBV5-1 to TRBJ2-5; weak D call: TRBD1 (6 bases). Per germline, CDR1 SGHRS and CDR2 YFSETQ. The V gene lost 2 bases and the J gene lost 3 bases, with 11 bases spanning the gap. The CDR3 extends over 14 amino acids.

The genes are TRBV6-5 and TRBJ1-2; D ambiguous. Germline assignment: CDR1 MNHEY and CDR2 SVGAGI. The CDR3 is made up of 10 amino acids. Deletions cut 6 bases from V and 7 bases from J, with 6 bases between. The CDR3 spells CASSDFGYTF. CDR3 nucleotide sequence: TGTGCCAGCAGCGATTTTGGCTACACCTTC.

The rearrangement uses TRBV2 and TRBJ2-5; 7 bases map to TRBD1. The V gene end was trimmed by 2 bases and the J gene end by 4 bases; junction bases not matched to a gene: 1. The CDR3 is 13 amino acids. Germline CDR1 is SNHLY and CDR2 is FYNNEI. The CDR3 is CASSENRGETQYF. Written as DNA, the CDR3 is TGTGCCAGCAGTGAAAACAGGGGAGAGACCCAGTACTTC. Full variable domain (outside the CDR3, taken from reference TRBV2 and TRBJ2-5): EPEVTQTPSHQVTQMGQEVILRCVPISNHLYFYWYRQILGQKVEFLVSFYNNEISEKSEIFDDQFSVERPDGSNFTLKIRSTKLEDSAMYFCASSENRGETQYFGPGTRLLVL.

This chain links TRBV9 with TRBJ2-7; TRBD2 matches at 13 bases. V shed 4 bases and J 3 bases; nucleotides not matched to a gene: 10. The CDR3 is made up of 17 amino acids. Germline loops: CDR1 SGDLS, CDR2 YYNGEE. CDR3 nucleotides: TGTGCCAGCAGCAACTCAAGACTAGCGGGAGGCGTCTACGAGCAGTACTTC. Translation gives CASSNSRLAGGVYEQYF.

This clone has only one observation. CDR3 sequence: CASKTRGQAGELFF. For the CDR3, the DNA is TGCGCCAGCAAAACCAGGGGTCAGGCCGGGGAGCTGTTTTTT. This chain connects TRBV10-2 to TRBJ2-2, with TRBD1 as a possible D gene (6 bases). The CDR3 contains 14 residues. Germline loops: CDR1 WSHSY, CDR2 SAAADI. Trimming took 7 bases from V and 6 from J, leaving 15 bases between them.

The chain recombines TRBV19 with TRBJ2-7, with 11 bases aligning to TRBD2. This CDR3 has 15 amino acids. The germline CDR1 and CDR2 sequences are LNHDA and SQIVND (reference sequence). After removal of 5 bases from V and 6 bases from J, the junction contained 9 bases not matched to a gene. CDR3 sequence: CASSASGTSGLEQYF. CDR3 nucleotides: TGTGCCAGTAGTGCGTCCGGGACTAGCGGTCTCGAGCAGTACTTC.

The chain recombines TRBV27 with TRBJ1-2, with D unclear. This CDR3 spans 14 amino acids. V was pared by 6 bases and J by 0 bases, with 11 bases between. Per the germline V gene, CDR1 is MNHEY and CDR2 is SMNVEV (reference sequence). The CDR3 loop is CASSRTDTNYGYTF. As DNA, the CDR3 is TGTGCCAGCAGCCGGACCGATACTAACTATGGCTACACCTTC.

This clone has just one count. The V call is TRBV5-1, the J call TRBJ1-1, with D hard to call. Trimming shortened V by 0 bases and J by 1 base, and 4 bases separated the two germline ends. CDR1 and CDR2 (germline): SGHRS, YFSETQ. The CDR3 covers 13 residues. CDR3 loop: CASSLAPNTEAFF. CDR3 DNA: TGCGCCAGCAGCTTGGCCCCGAACACTGAAGCTTTCTTT.

Only one count was recorded for this clone. The rearrangement uses TRBV7-1 and TRBJ2-7, with TRBD2 matching over 12 bases. TRBV7-1 is assigned to the ORF class and has an uncertain function. The CDR3 totals 14 residues. V lost 3 bases to trimming and J lost 5 bases; unmatched junction nucleotides: 2. The CDR3 loop reads CASSSWTSGNEQYF. DNA of the CDR3: TGTGCCAGCAGCTCCTGGACTAGCGGGAACGAGCAGTACTTC.

V usage is TRBV5-6 and J usage is TRBJ2-3; 12 bases are shared with TRBD2. Per the germline V gene, CDR1 is SGHDT and CDR2 is YYEEEE. The CDR3 consists of 17 residues. V lost 0 bases to trimming and J lost 0 bases; unmatched junction nucleotides: 2. DNA of the CDR3: TGTGCCAGCAGCTTGGCGACTAGCGGGAGAAGCACAGATACGCAGTATTTT. It is translated as CASSLATSGRSTDTQYF.

The chain carries TRBV13 and TRBJ2-1; D perhaps matches TRBD2 (6 bases). Per the germline V gene, CDR1 is PRHDT and CDR2 is FYEKMQ (reference sequence). This CDR3 spans 12 amino acids. The germline V and J ends were trimmed by 6 bases and 9 bases, with 12 bases remaining between them. This CDR3 is CASSLALGEQFF. The CDR3 DNA reads TGTGCCAGCAGTCTAGCGTTGGGTGAGCAGTTCTTC.

V and J are TRBV6-5 and TRBJ1-4; 7 positions match TRBD1. V shed 5 bases and J 8 bases; nucleotides not matched to a gene: 5. The CDR3 runs to 13 residues. In germline, CDR1 is MNHEY, CDR2 SVGAGI. The chain's CDR3 is CASSKGQEEKLFF. The CDR3 DNA is TGTGCCAGCAGTAAAGGACAGGAGGAAAAACTGTTTTTT.

The rearrangement links TRBV29-1 to TRBJ2-5; 8 nucleotides line up with TRBD2. Germline V gene lookup returns CDR1 SQVTM and CDR2 ANQGSEA. The CDR3 spans 14 residues. V lost 4 bases, J lost 7 bases, and 11 bases stayed unmatched. The CDR3 sequence: CSVVTSGLGGTQYF. CDR3 DNA sequence: TGCAGCGTTGTAACTAGCGGTCTTGGGGGGACCCAGTACTTC.

This clone came up once. The chain uses TRBV7-6 and TRBJ1-2; D might be TRBD1 (5 bases). V was trimmed by 2 bases and J by 0 bases, leaving 10 bases between them. This CDR3 region has 15 residues. In germline, CDR1 is SGHVS, CDR2 FNYEAQ. CDR3: CASSLIREANYGYTF. The CDR3 DNA reads as TGTGCCAGCAGCTTAATCAGGGAAGCTAACTATGGCTACACCTTC.

The chain recombines TRBV28 with TRBJ1-6; no definite D call. This CDR3 is 13 amino acids long. Per germline, CDR1 MDHEN and CDR2 SYDVKM. V lost 3 bases, J lost 7 bases, and 7 bases lay in between. In nucleotides, the CDR3 is TGTGCCAGCAGTTTCCCCCGGAATTCACCCCTCCACTTT. This encodes CASSFPRNSPLHF.

The V gene is TRBV7-2, the J gene TRBJ1-1; 7 nucleotides match TRBD1. Germline loops: CDR1 SGHTA, CDR2 FQGNSA. This CDR3 has 17 amino acids. Germline trimming cut 5 bases from V and 1 base from J; bases unmatched to any gene: 13. The CDR3 region is CASSALIGTVRNTEAFF. CDR3 DNA sequence: TGTGCCAGCAGCGCATTAATCGGGACAGTTCGGAACACTGAAGCTTTCTTT. Full variable domain (outside the CDR3, taken from reference TRBV7-2 and TRBJ1-1): GAGVSQSPSNKVTEKGKDVELRCDPISGHTALYWYRQSLGQGLEFLIYFQGNSAPDKSGLPSDRFSAERTGGSVSTLTIQRTQQEDSAVYLCASSALIGTVRNTEAFFGQGTRLTVV.

The V gene is TRBV11-2, the J gene TRBJ1-1; D unresolved. CDR3 length: 12 residues. CDR1 and CDR2 from the germline V gene are SGHAT and FQNNGV. V dropped 5 bases and J dropped 4 bases, with 8 bases sitting between them. CDR3 in amino acids: CASSPRGTEAFF. The CDR3 nucleotides read TGTGCCAGCAGCCCCCGGGGCACTGAAGCTTTCTTT.

This rearrangement joins TRBV11-3 to TRBJ2-2, with a weak D call TRBD1 (5 bases). The CDR3 has 15 amino acids. CDR1 SGHNT and CDR2 YENEEA come from the germline V gene. V lost 5 bases and J 6 bases, leaving 16 bases between the germline ends. The CDR3 loop reads CASSPGLRSSGELFF. The DNA of the CDR3 is TGTGCCAGCAGCCCAGGGTTGCGGTCTTCCGGGGAGCTGTTTTTT.

This clone was seen only a few times. This sequence joins TRBV11-2 and TRBJ1-1; 7 bases fit TRBD1. V lost 2 bases to trimming and J lost 1 base; unmatched junction nucleotides: 4. The CDR3 has 15 amino acids. Germline V gene lookup returns CDR1 SGHAT and CDR2 FQNNGV. CDR3 sequence (DNA): TGTGCCAGCAGCTTACTGACAGGGTCGAACACTGAAGCTTTCTTT. Residues: CASSLLTGSNTEAFF.

CDR3 coding DNA: TGTGCCAGCAGCTTAGATCGAGGGCCGGATACGCAGTATTTT. Translation gives CASSLDRGPDTQYF. The chain uses TRBV11-2 and TRBJ2-3, with D maybe TRBD2 (5 bases). Trimming took 0 bases from V and 6 from J, leaving 10 bases between them. The CDR3 spans 14 residues. The V gene's germline CDR1 is SGHAT and CDR2 FQNNGV. Drawing the rest from reference TRBV11-2 and TRBJ2-3, the complete variable domain is EAGVAQSPRYKIIEKRQSVAFWCNPISGHATLYWYQQILGQGPKLLIQFQNNGVVDDSQLPKDRFSAERLKGVDSTLKIQPAKLEDSAVYLCASSLDRGPDTQYFGPGTRLTVL.

The rearrangement joins TRBV2 to TRBJ2-5; 10 bases align to TRBD1. The V gene's germline CDR1 is SNHLY and CDR2 FYNNEI. The CDR3 consists of 14 residues. V was pared by 5 bases and J by 3 bases, with 3 bases of the junction left unmatched. This CDR3 reads CASSLGTGEETQYF. Here the CDR3 DNA reads TGTGCCAGCAGTCTAGGGACAGGGGAAGAGACCCAGTACTTC. Supplemented by reference TRBV2 and TRBJ2-5, the full variable domain reads EPEVTQTPSHQVTQMGQEVILRCVPISNHLYFYWYRQILGQKVEFLVSFYNNEISEKSEIFDDQFSVERPDGSNFTLKIRSTKLEDSAMYFCASSLGTGEETQYFGPGTRLLVL.

This clone was seen only a few times. The CDR3 reads CASSWSGANTGELFF. The CDR3 DNA is TGTGCCAGCAGCTGGAGCGGGGCTAACACCGGGGAGCTGTTTTTT. This chain connects TRBV11-2 to TRBJ2-2; 7 bases fit TRBD2. CDR1 is SGHAT, CDR2 FQNNGV, per germline. CDR3 length equals 15 residues. The V gene end was trimmed by 4 bases and the J gene end by 2 bases; junction bases not matched to a gene: 4.

This clone showed up just once. The genes are TRBV7-9 and TRBJ2-1, with TRBD2 matching over 7 bases. Germline V gives CDR1 SEHNR, CDR2 FQNEAQ (reference sequence). The length of the CDR3 is 17 residues. Losses at the gene ends were 5 bases for V and 7 bases for J; bases not matched to a gene: 17. The CDR3 is CASSPVAREVSRNEQFF. The DNA of the CDR3 is TGTGCCAGCAGCCCCGTGGCCCGGGAGGTGAGTCGGAATGAGCAGTTCTTC.

V is TRBV6-6 and J is TRBJ2-7; a weak D match, TRBD1 (5 bases). The germline V gene has CDR1 MNHNY and CDR2 SVGAGI (reference sequence). The V end was cut by 4 bases, the J end by 0 bases, with 13 bases between. The CDR3 loop spans 15 amino acids. The CDR3 reads CASSFRAERSYEQYF. CDR3 nucleotides: TGTGCCAGCAGTTTCAGGGCAGAACGCTCCTACGAGCAGTACTTC.

The chain employs TRBV7-6 and TRBJ2-1, with D unclear. V lost 5 bases and J lost 5, with 19 bases in between. The length of the CDR3 is 16 residues. The V gene's germline CDR1 is SGHVS and CDR2 FNYEAQ. The CDR3 DNA reads TGTGCCAGCAGCATTCGGGCCTTCAGTTGGAACAATGAGCAGTTCTTC. This translates into CASSIRAFSWNNEQFF.

V usage is TRBV11-3 and J usage is TRBJ1-4; 7 nucleotides agree with TRBD1. This CDR3 comprises 16 residues. V lost 5 bases, J lost 8 bases, and 14 bases stayed unmatched. The germline CDR1 and CDR2 sequences are SGHNT and YENEEA. The CDR3 DNA sequence: TGTGCCAGCAGCAACCGACTGCGACAGGGAACCGAAAAACTGTTTTTT. Protein sequence: CASSNRLRQGTEKLFF.

For this clone: The sample carries other DNA sequences with the same CDR3. The chain has TRBV10-1 and TRBJ2-5, with D uncertain. With 0 bases removed from V and 5 bases from J, the gap between germline ends came to 4 bases. CDR1 WNHNN and CDR2 SYGVQD come from the germline V gene (reference sequence). The CDR3 totals 12 residues. The CDR3 DNA sequence: TGCGCCAGCAGTGAGTCGGGGGAGACCCAGTACTTC. It specifies CASSESGETQYF.

This clone occurred once. The chain employs TRBV7-2 and TRBJ2-1, with a tentative D call TRBD1 (5 bases). With 2 bases removed from V and 9 bases from J, the gap between germline ends came to 11 bases. Germline CDR1 reads SGHTA; CDR2 reads FQGNSA. This CDR3 has 13 residues. The CDR3, as DNA: TGTGCCAGCAGCTTATCTAGAAGGGGTGAGCAGTTCTTC. It is translated as CASSLSRRGEQFF.

The chain couples TRBV6-5 to TRBJ2-7, with D unclear. Trimming cost V 6 bases and J 0 bases, with 6 bases left between them. This CDR3 is 12 amino acids long. CDR1 and CDR2 (germline): MNHEY, SVGAGI. The CDR3 spells CASSQGSYEQYF. CDR3 coding DNA: TGTGCCAGCAGCCAAGGCTCCTACGAGCAGTACTTC.